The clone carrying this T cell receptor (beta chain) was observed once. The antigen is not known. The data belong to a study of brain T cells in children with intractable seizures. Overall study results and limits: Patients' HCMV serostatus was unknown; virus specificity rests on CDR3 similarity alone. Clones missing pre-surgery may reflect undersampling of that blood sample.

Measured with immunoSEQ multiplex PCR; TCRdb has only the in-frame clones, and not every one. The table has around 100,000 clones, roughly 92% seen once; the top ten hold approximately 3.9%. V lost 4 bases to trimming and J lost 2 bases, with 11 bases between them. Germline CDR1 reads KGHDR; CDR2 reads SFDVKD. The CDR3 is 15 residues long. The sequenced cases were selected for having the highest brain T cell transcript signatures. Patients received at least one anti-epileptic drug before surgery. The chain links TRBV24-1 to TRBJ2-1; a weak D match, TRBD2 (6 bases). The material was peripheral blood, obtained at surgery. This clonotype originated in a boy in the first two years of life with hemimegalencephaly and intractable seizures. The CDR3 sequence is CATSDPGGAYNEQFF. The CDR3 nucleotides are TGTGCCACCAGTGACCCCGGGGGTGCCTACAATGAGCAGTTCTTC.